This T cell receptor beta chain originates from a study of control samples from healthy donors and cancer patients. Germline V gene data show CDR1 as SQVTM and CDR2 as ANQGSEA. V gave up 4 bases and J gave up 7 bases, with 13 bases separating them. This CDR3 is built from 13 residues. Libraries were prepared by immunoSEQ multiplex PCR; TCRdb keeps only in-frame clonotypes and omits some of them. The repertoire holds about 140,000 clones, with roughly nine tenths as singletons. Specimen: blood. The genes are TRBV29-1 and TRBJ1-4; weak D call: TRBD1 (6 bases). The receptor's source is a woman aged 25 to 45 in good health. CDR3 residues: CSVVGRGGEKLFF. CDR3 nucleotides: TGCAGCGTTGTAGGGCGAGGGGGTGAAAAACTGTTTTTT.